These 16 T cell receptor beta chains came from one sample sequenced in a study of blood T cell repertoires in COVID-19. Generated by immunoSEQ multiplex PCR, the TCRdb table keeps only in-frame clones and is missing some. The data contain around 150,000 clones, approximately 88% of them seen just once; the ten biggest clones take up over 9.5%. Sequencing input: peripheral blood. The receptor source for this set is a man aged 60 to 69 with active or convalescent COVID-19.

V gene TRBV4-2 combines with J gene TRBJ1-5; maybe TRBD1 (5 bases). The CDR3 spans 16 residues. The V end lost 0 bases, the J end lost 5 bases, and 14 bases lay between the germline ends. Germline-derived CDR1 and CDR2 are LGHNA and YNFKEQ. This chain's CDR3 is CASSQDWGRSDQPQHF. The CDR3 DNA reads TGTGCCAGCAGCCAAGATTGGGGCAGGTCCGATCAGCCCCAGCATTTT.

This clone is a singleton in its sample. The V gene is TRBV29-1, the J gene TRBJ1-1; D is possibly TRBD1 (5 bases). CDR1 and CDR2 (germline): SQVTM, ANQGSEA. The V gene lost 0 bases and the J gene lost 10 bases, with 9 bases spanning the gap. The CDR3 is 11 residues long. The CDR3 sequence is CSVEDGGAAFF. CDR3 sequence (DNA): TGCAGCGTTGAAGATGGAGGGGCAGCTTTCTTT.

V is TRBV5-1 and J is TRBJ2-7; 7 bases line up with TRBD1. The germline V gene encodes CDR1 SGHRS and CDR2 YFSETQ. The CDR3 spans 15 residues. Losses at the gene ends were 6 bases for V and 3 bases for J; bases not matched to a gene: 12. CDR3 sequence: CASKGAIGAHYEQYF. DNA for the CDR3: TGCGCCAGCAAGGGGGCCATTGGAGCCCACTACGAGCAGTACTTC. The entire variable domain, with the rest obtained from reference TRBV5-1 and TRBJ2-7, is as follows: KAGVTQTPRYLIKTRGQQVTLSCSPISGHRSVSWYQQTPGQGLQFLFEYFSETQRNKGNFPGRFSGRQFSNSRSEMNVSTLELGDSALYLCASKGAIGAHYEQYFGPGTRLTVT.

V and J are TRBV18 and TRBJ2-5; possible D gene TRBD2, 6 bases. Trimming took off 4 bases at V and 4 bases at J, with 16 bases between the two ends. Germline V gives CDR1 KGHSH, CDR2 LQKENI. This CDR3 is 15 amino acids long. CDR3 residues: CASSLRTLGGETQYF. Written as DNA, the CDR3 is TGTGCCAGCTCACTTAGGACCCTCGGGGGAGAGACCCAGTACTTC.

The chain links TRBV7-2 to TRBJ1-1; D gene ambiguous. V was clipped by 5 bases and J by 5 bases, with 15 bases between them. CDR3 length equals 14 residues. The germline CDR1 and CDR2 sequences are SGHTA and FQGNSA. The CDR3 region has the DNA TGTGCCAGCAGCGCCGGAGGGCCTCGGACTGAAGCTTTCTTT. Its translation: CASSAGGPRTEAFF. Full variable domain (missing parts from reference TRBV7-2 and TRBJ1-1): GAGVSQSPSNKVTEKGKDVELRCDPISGHTALYWYRQSLGQGLEFLIYFQGNSAPDKSGLPSDRFSAERTGGSVSTLTIQRTQQEDSAVYLCASSAGGPRTEAFFGQGTRLTVV.

The chain couples TRBV7-9 to TRBJ1-5; tentative D call: TRBD1 (6 bases). The germline V gene encodes CDR1 SEHNR and CDR2 FQNEAQ (reference sequence). Trimming pared 3 bases from V and 0 bases from J, leaving 21 bases between. CDR3 size: 19 residues. The CDR3 loop is CASSFTATGSGGSNQPQHF. The CDR3 DNA sequence: TGTGCCAGCAGCTTTACCGCTACAGGGAGTGGGGGTAGCAATCAGCCCCAGCATTTT.

V and J are TRBV11-2 and TRBJ2-2, with a possible D match to TRBD1 (7 bases). The V and J ends lost 0 bases and 4 bases respectively, with 12 bases between them. This CDR3 region has 16 residues. The germline CDR1 and CDR2 sequences are SGHAT and FQNNGV. CDR3 nucleotide sequence: TGTGCCAGCAGCTTAGATCAGGGGGGCCTCACCGGGGAGCTGTTTTTT. Its translation is CASSLDQGGLTGELFF.

The J gene is TRBJ1-2, the V gene TRBV19, with D maybe TRBD1 (6 bases). The CDR3 is 16 amino acids. The germline gives CDR1 LNHDA, CDR2 SQIVND (reference sequence). Trimming removed 5 bases at V and 2 bases at J, with 18 bases between. The CDR3 nucleotides are TGTGCCAGTAGTTTCCCAGGACAGAGAAAGAACTATGGCTACACCTTC. As protein: CASSFPGQRKNYGYTF. Together with reference TRBV19 and TRBJ1-2, the CDR3 gives the full variable domain: DGGITQSPKYLFRKEGQNVTLSCEQNLNHDAMYWYRQDPGQGLRLIYYSQIVNDFQKGDIAEGYSVSREKKESFPLTVTSAQKNPTAFYLCASSFPGQRKNYGYTFGSGTRLTVV.

The rearrangement links TRBV7-9 to TRBJ2-1, with 11 bases aligning to TRBD2. The V gene end was trimmed by 4 bases and the J gene end by 5 bases; junction bases not matched to a gene: 7. This CDR3 contains 16 residues. Germline CDR1 and CDR2: SEHNR and FQNEAQ (reference sequence). CDR3 sequence (DNA): TGTGCCAGCAGCTCCGCGACTAGCGGGATTAACAATGAGCAGTTCTTC. Protein: CASSSATSGINNEQFF.

The chain is built from TRBV12-3 or TRBV12-4 and TRBJ1-4; D not resolved. CDR3 length: 12 residues. V was clipped by 3 bases and J by 8 bases, with 7 bases between them. CDR3 in DNA: TGTGCCAGCAGTTTCGGGTACGAAAAACTGTTTTTT. Translated, it gives CASSFGYEKLFF.

The chain combines TRBV5-1 with TRBJ2-3; the match to TRBD2 covers 9 bases. Per the germline V gene, CDR1 is SGHRS and CDR2 is YFSETQ. The V gene end was trimmed by 5 bases and the J gene end by 4 bases; junction bases not matched to a gene: 8. This CDR3 comprises 15 residues. The CDR3, as DNA: TGCGCCAGCAGGGCCTTAGCGGGAGACCCAGATACGCAGTATTTT. Encoded protein: CASRALAGDPDTQYF.

The chain has TRBV29-1 and TRBJ1-1, with 9 bases matching TRBD1. The CDR3 is 15 residues long. Per the germline V gene, CDR1 is SQVTM and CDR2 is ANQGSEA. Unmatched junction bases numbered 11, after V lost 6 bases and J lost 3 bases. The CDR3 loop is CSVRDTGTGHTEAFF. The CDR3 DNA reads as TGCAGCGTCCGTGATACTGGGACAGGGCACACTGAAGCTTTCTTT.

This clone was seen once. The rearrangement joins TRBV2 to TRBJ2-1, with D tentatively TRBD2 (5 bases). This CDR3 has 15 amino acids. The germline V gene has CDR1 SNHLY and CDR2 FYNNEI. V was clipped by 4 bases and J by 0 bases, with 10 bases between them. The CDR3 DNA is TGTGCCAGCAGTGCCACTAGTATCTCCTACAATGAGCAGTTCTTC. It encodes CASSATSISYNEQFF.

The V call is TRBV11-2, the J call TRBJ2-7; D unclear. V was shortened by 1 base and J by 0 bases, with 10 bases between the two germline ends. Germline-derived CDR1 and CDR2 are SGHAT and FQNNGV. The CDR3 totals 15 residues. CDR3 loop: CASSLAQLSSYEQYF. The CDR3 nucleotides are TGTGCCAGCAGCTTAGCACAGCTGAGCTCCTACGAGCAGTACTTC.

This chain connects TRBV6-2 or TRBV6-3 to TRBJ2-7, with 13 bases that match TRBD2. The V gene end was trimmed by 2 bases and the J gene end by 3 bases; junction bases not matched to a gene: 4. The CDR3 contains 16 residues. Germline loops: CDR1 MNHEY, CDR2 SVGEGT. CDR3 DNA sequence: TGTGCCAGCAGTTACAAGGGACTAGCGGGGCACTACGAGCAGTACTTC. Protein: CASSYKGLAGHYEQYF.

The rearrangement uses TRBV27 and TRBJ2-1; TRBD2 matches 13 bases. V was clipped by 6 bases and J by 6 bases; unmatched bases: 5. CDR1 and CDR2 (germline): MNHEY, SMNVEV (reference sequence). There are 15 residues in the CDR3. CDR3 protein: CASRIGTSGTNEQFF. The CDR3 nucleotides read TGTGCCAGCAGGATCGGGACTAGCGGGACCAATGAGCAGTTCTTC.